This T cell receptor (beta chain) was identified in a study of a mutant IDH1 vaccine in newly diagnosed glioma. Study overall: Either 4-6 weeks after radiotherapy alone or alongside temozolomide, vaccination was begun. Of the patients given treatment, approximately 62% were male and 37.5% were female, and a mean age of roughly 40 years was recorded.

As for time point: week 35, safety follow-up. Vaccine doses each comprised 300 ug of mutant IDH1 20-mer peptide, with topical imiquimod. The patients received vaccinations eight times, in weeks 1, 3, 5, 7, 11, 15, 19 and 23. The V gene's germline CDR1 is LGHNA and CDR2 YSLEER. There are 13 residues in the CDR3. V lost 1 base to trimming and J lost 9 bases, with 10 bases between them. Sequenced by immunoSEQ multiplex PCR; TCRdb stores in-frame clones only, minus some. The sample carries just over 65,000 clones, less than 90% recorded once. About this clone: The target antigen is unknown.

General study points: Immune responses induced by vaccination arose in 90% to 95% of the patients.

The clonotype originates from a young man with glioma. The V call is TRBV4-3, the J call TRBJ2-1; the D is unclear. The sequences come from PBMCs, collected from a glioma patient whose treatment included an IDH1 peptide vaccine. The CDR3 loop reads CASSQGPVGEQFF. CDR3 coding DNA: TGCGCCAGCAGCCAAGGGCCCGTCGGTGAGCAGTTCTTC.